These 10 T cell receptor beta chains came from one sample sequenced in a study of T-cell reconstitution after alpha-beta-depleted transplantation in children. This sample's TCRbeta library carried unique molecular identifier barcodes. TCRdb independently ran MiXCR on the PCR reads; one entry per CDR3 protein. Of 70,000 to 95,000 distinct CDR3 sequences listed, around a sixth were seen once; the top ten hold about 18%. This specimen consisted of PBMCs, mostly from graft donor cells, obtained 180 days after TCRalphabeta/CD19-depleted stem cell transplant. The source is a male patient aged 2-15 years who had a stem cell transplant for acute lymphoblastic leukemia, so the T cells may come from the graft donor.

There are a few counts of this clonotype. This sequence joins TRBV12-3 or TRBV12-4 and TRBJ1-1, with TRBD1 matching 9 bases. This CDR3 spans 14 amino acids. V lost 7 bases to trimming and J lost 4 bases; unmatched junction nucleotides: 7. CDR3 nucleotides: TGTGCCAGCAACTCACAGGGGGCGAGCACTGAAGCTTTCTTT. It yields the protein CASNSQGASTEAFF.

The rearrangement uses TRBV9 and TRBJ2-3, with 9 bases lining up with TRBD2. CDR1 SGDLS and CDR2 YYNGEE come from the germline V gene. With V trimmed by 2 bases and J by 0 bases, 4 bases remained unmatched. The CDR3 has 16 residues. The CDR3 DNA sequence: TGTGCCAGCAGCGTTAGCGGGGGCACCAGCACAGATACGCAGTATTTT. As protein: CASSVSGGTSTDTQYF.

This clonotype occurred many times. The chain has TRBV10-1 and TRBJ2-3; possible D gene TRBD2, 6 bases. The CDR3 is 13 amino acids. CDR1 is WNHNN and CDR2 is SYGVQD in the germline V gene (reference sequence). V dropped 0 bases and J dropped 10 bases, with 11 bases sitting between them. CDR3 region: CASSESRGIAQYF. The CDR3 nucleotides read TGCGCCAGCAGTGAGTCCCGGGGGATCGCGCAGTATTTT.

This clonotype was picked up a small number of times. This rearrangement joins TRBV4-2 to TRBJ2-7; D ambiguous. V was shortened by 2 bases and J by 5 bases, with 16 bases between the two germline ends. The CDR3 extends over 15 amino acids. CDR1 and CDR2 from the germline V gene are LGHNA and YNFKEQ. CDR3 DNA: TGTGCCAGCAGCCAAAGGCCCAGCGCCCGGGACGAGCAGTACTTC. This sequence encodes CASSQRPSARDEQYF.

Many counts were recorded for this clonotype. V is TRBV6-1 and J is TRBJ1-2; tentative D call: TRBD1 (5 bases). In germline, CDR1 is MNHNS, CDR2 SASEGT. Trimming cost V 7 bases and J 0 bases, with 12 bases left between them. The CDR3 length is 14 residues. The CDR3 loop is CASTIGATNYGYTF. In nucleotides, the CDR3 is TGTGCCAGCACAATCGGGGCCACTAACTATGGCTACACCTTC.

In this sample, this clonotype turned up many times. The chain is built from TRBV7-2 and TRBJ2-7, with D possibly being TRBD2 (5 bases). CDR1 and CDR2 (germline): SGHTA, FQGNSA. Trimming cost V 0 bases and J 0 bases, with 9 bases left between them. This CDR3 has 15 residues. The CDR3 region is CASSLASGFSYEQYF. DNA of the CDR3: TGTGCCAGCAGCTTAGCTTCGGGGTTCTCCTACGAGCAGTACTTC.

The rearrangement joins TRBV29-1 to TRBJ2-7; D unresolved. V was pared by 2 bases and J by 6 bases, with 8 bases between. CDR3 length: 11 amino acids. The germline V gene encodes CDR1 SQVTM and CDR2 ANQGSEA. The DNA of the CDR3 is TGCAGCGTTGAAAATGGCTCCGAGCAGTACTTC. Protein: CSVENGSEQYF.

This clonotype was seen a few times. The chain is built from TRBV7-8 and TRBJ1-1; D call uncertain. The CDR3 spans 14 residues. Trimming removed 1 base at V and 4 bases at J, with 10 bases between. Per germline, CDR1 SGHVS and CDR2 FQNEAQ. CDR3 coding DNA: TGTGCCAGCAGCTTAGTTTCCTTGGGCACTGAAGCTTTCTTT. Residues: CASSLVSLGTEAFF.

Here the CDR3 reads CSAKRSLSGGLTDTQYF. CDR3 nucleotides: TGCAGCGCCAAGAGGTCCCTTAGCGGGGGGCTCACAGATACGCAGTATTTT. The chain links TRBV29-1 to TRBJ2-3, with TRBD2 matching 10 bases. Per germline, CDR1 SQVTM and CDR2 ANQGSEA. The length of the CDR3 is 17 residues. With V trimmed by 7 bases and J by 2 bases, 15 bases remained unmatched.

This sequence joins TRBV5-6 and TRBJ1-6; D is possibly TRBD1 (6 bases). Trimming removed 0 bases from V and 9 bases from J, with 16 bases in between. CDR3 length equals 16 residues. Per the germline V gene, CDR1 is SGHDT and CDR2 is YYEEEE. In DNA form, the CDR3 reads TGTGCCAGCAGCTTGGAACGGGGCGAAGGGGGTTCACCCCTCCACTTT. This translates into CASSLERGEGGSPLHF.